Each of the 8 T cell receptor beta chains below was sequenced from the same sample in a study of PD-L1 blockade in urothelial cancer. The method was immunoSEQ multiplex PCR; TCRdb's version includes in-frame clones alone and lacks a portion of them. The sample has 130,000 or so clones, approximately 84% seen once. The time point is: pretreatment peripheral blood. The starting material was PBMCs, obtained around atezolizumab (anti-PD-L1) treatment. The receptor source for this set is a man aged 50 or older with urothelial cancer.

The genes are TRBV19 and TRBJ1-2; 7 bases align to TRBD1. Unmatched junction bases numbered 15, after V lost 9 bases and J lost 5 bases. The germline gives CDR1 LNHDA, CDR2 SQIVND (reference sequence). The CDR3 has 15 amino acids. The CDR3 sequence is CASLEWDRLEYGYTF. The CDR3 bases are TGTGCCAGCCTAGAATGGGACAGACTGGAATATGGCTACACCTTC.

The V and J genes are TRBV15 and TRBJ2-5, with D tentatively TRBD1 (6 bases). Per germline, CDR1 LNHNV and CDR2 YYDKDF (reference sequence). Trimming left V 0 bases short and J 5 bases short, with 13 bases between. CDR3 length: 15 residues. The CDR3 reads CATSRDSYRDETQYF. CDR3 coding DNA: TGTGCCACCAGCAGAGATTCGTACAGGGATGAGACCCAGTACTTC.

V is TRBV7-9 and J is TRBJ1-3; D unresolved. Germline V CDR1 and CDR2: SEHNR, FQNEAQ (reference sequence). The CDR3 length is 15 residues. The V gene lost 0 bases and the J gene lost 7 bases, with 13 bases spanning the gap. The chain's CDR3 is CASSLAELLGNTIYF. The CDR3 DNA follows: TGTGCCAGCAGCTTAGCCGAGTTATTGGGCAACACCATATATTTT. The whole variable domain, filled in from reference TRBV7-9 and TRBJ1-3, reads DTGVSQNPRHKITKRGQNVTFRCDPISEHNRLYWYRQTLGQGPEFLTYFQNEAQLEKSRLLSDRFSAERPKGSFSTLEIQRTEQGDSAMYLCASSLAELLGNTIYFGEGSWLTVV.

The V gene is TRBV5-1, the J gene TRBJ2-3; 9 positions match TRBD1. Trimming took 2 bases from V and 5 from J; bases not matched to a gene: 6. This CDR3 has 15 residues. The germline CDR1 and CDR2 sequences are SGHRS and YFSETQ. The CDR3 coding sequence is TGCGCCAGCAGCTTTACAGGGGGCGTGAGAGATACGCAGTATTTT. Its translation: CASSFTGGVRDTQYF.

The V gene is TRBV18, the J gene TRBJ1-5, with a weak D call TRBD1 (5 bases). The CDR3 contains 15 residues. The V gene lost 4 bases and the J gene lost 2 bases, with 12 bases spanning the gap. CDR1 and CDR2 from the germline V gene are KGHSH and LQKENI. CDR3 sequence (DNA): TGTGCCAGCTCACTTGGACAATTGGGCAATCAGCCCCAGCATTTT. It encodes CASSLGQLGNQPQHF.

The chain couples TRBV19 to TRBJ2-1; 12 positions agree with TRBD2. The CDR3 extends over 15 amino acids. Germline V CDR1 and CDR2: LNHDA, SQIVND (reference sequence). V lost 5 bases and J lost 12; bases outside the gene matches: 11. The CDR3, as DNA: TGTGCCAGTAGTTTCCTAGCGGGAGGGCCTAGGTCGCAGTTCTTC. It specifies CASSFLAGGPRSQFF.

V usage is TRBV18 and J usage is TRBJ2-2; D is unresolved. Per the germline V gene, CDR1 is KGHSH and CDR2 is LQKENI. V shed 3 bases and J shed 5 bases, with 10 bases lying between them. CDR3 length: 14 amino acids. The DNA of the CDR3 is TGTGCCAGCTCACCCGGAAGGAGTACCGGGGAGCTGTTTTTT. Translation gives CASSPGRSTGELFF.

The V call is TRBV2, the J call TRBJ2-5; a possible D gene is TRBD2 (6 bases). The V and J ends lost 8 bases and 1 base respectively, with 14 bases between them. The length of the CDR3 is 14 residues. Germline loops: CDR1 SNHLY, CDR2 FYNNEI. CDR3 region: CASGLGGIQETQYF. CDR3 sequence (DNA): TGTGCCAGCGGCTTGGGGGGAATCCAAGAGACCCAGTACTTC.